What follows describes a single T cell receptor beta chain. The data derive from a study of blood T cell repertoires in COVID-19. Study-wide context: The analysed material was cDNA or gDNA that came from T cells, B-cell-depleted T cells, or PBMCs.

This CDR3 has 13 amino acids. Per germline, CDR1 LGHDT and CDR2 YNNKEL (reference sequence). V shed 5 bases, J shed 6 bases, and the junction held 5 bases outside the gene matches. Original methodology: Using reference gene primer amplification, nucleated cell counts were estimated. Only in-frame clones appear in the TCRdb table, and some are missing; sequencing was by immunoSEQ multiplex PCR. V and J calls and clone size are as listed in that table; D and trimming were resolved from the DNA. Of tens of thousands of clones detected, less than 90% appear once; the ten largest clones hold roughly 8%. The sequencing sample was made of peripheral blood. This receptor was identified in a woman in her 70s with active COVID-19. The chain couples TRBV3-1 (or the pseudogene TRBV3-2) to TRBJ1-2; 8 bases line up with TRBD1. CDR3 DNA sequence: TGTGCCAGCAGCTTTCGACAGGGGCATGGCTACACCTTC. Translating gives CASSFRQGHGYTF.